This T cell receptor (beta chain) derives from a study of blood T cells in healthy people across ages. Through a sample-barcoded 5' primer and a J-beta primer mix, a second PCR was run for roughly 6 to 12 cycles. MiXCR, run by TCRdb on the 5' RACE reads, gives a single entry per CDR3 protein. The data show 1.5 million to 2 million distinct CDR3 sequences, roughly 27% seen once. J was trimmed by 7 bases and V by 9 bases; bases with no gene match: 11. Germline CDR1 and CDR2: WSHSY and SAAADI. The CDR3 spans 14 residues. The sequenced sample consisted of blood. This receptor was taken from a woman in her 30s in good health. This chain joins TRBV10-2 and TRBJ2-7; 11 positions agree with TRBD1. For the CDR3, the DNA is TGCGCCAGGACTGGGGACAGGGGGTCTAGTGAGCAGTACTTC. Residues: CARTGDRGSSEQYF.